This T cell receptor beta chain came from a study of blood T cell repertoires in COVID-19. Participants were placed into cohorts based on the clinical history they reported. Trimming cost V 1 base and J 4 bases, with 8 bases left between them. There are 14 residues in the CDR3. Germline V gives CDR1 LGHDT, CDR2 YNNKEL (reference sequence). The data were produced by immunoSEQ multiplex PCR, yet TCRdb's version contains in-frame clones alone and is incomplete. The table has a few hundred thousand clones, approximately 80% seen once. V gene TRBV3-1 (or the pseudogene TRBV3-2) combines with J gene TRBJ1-5; unclear D gene. The receptor was derived from a man aged 40-49 years who had recovered from COVID-19. The sample was PBMCs or T cells enriched from blood (not recorded which). Written as DNA, the CDR3 is TGTGCCAGCAGCCAAGGAGACACTAATCAGCCCCAGCATTTT. As protein: CASSQGDTNQPQHF.